A selection of T cell receptor beta chains follows, all from one sample in a study of blood T cell repertoires in COVID-19. Repertoires were generated with immunoSEQ multiplex PCR, while TCRdb's copy carries only in-frame clones and drops some. Among approximately 230,000 clones listed, around 82% were seen once. Sequences were obtained from peripheral blood. These receptors all come from an elderly man with acute or convalescent COVID-19. Both conserved end residues are trimmed from each CDR3.

V gene,CDR3 protein
TRBV6-1,ASSEVTSGGHFSYEQY
TRBV19,ASRSGGRRAF
TRBV24-1,ATRGAGANVLT
TRBV18,ASSPQPYEQY
TRBV5-1,ASGSRTGGPTEAF
TRBV23-1,ASSQWEGESTEAF
TRBV9,ASSVGLAGVNIMDTQY
TRBV5-5,ASSTRGQGTYGYT
TRBV5-1,ASSTGVGDNSPLH
TRBV7-6,ASSQARSTGIEQKWTQY
TRBV28,ASASAGGRNEQF
TRBV14,ASSQDIFRAQGTGELF
TRBV5-4,ASSLGQGAIIGPGKNIQY
TRBV30,AWSRTGHTQDTQY
TRBV19,ASSMLRDRNNQPQH
TRBV3-1/TRBV3-2,ASSQGTGTPTNTGELF
TRBV28,ASSLHSAGQETQY
TRBV7-9,ASSSPGGGGTEAF
TRBV10-3,AISDSGQGARETQY
TRBV10-1,ASSVGTSGSGDTQY
TRBV28,ASSPPLGTGSPGELF
TRBV28,ASSLSYMRRSGANVLT
TRBV10-1,ASSDPGRSGQY
TRBV29-1,SVLQSNNQPQH
TRBV7-8,ASSLAPGNGHQPQH
TRBV2,ASRPARGGVTTEAF
TRBV28,ASSSGGEDTQY
TRBV6-5,ASSYGGETQY
TRBV28,ASSLFGQTQY
TRBV6-6,ASSFTSPGSYGYT
TRBV5-1,ASKGGQETQY
TRBV7-9,ASSLTGATNEKLF
TRBV24-1,ATSDPRAGGLGGNIQY
TRBV24-1,ATSEGGTSAETQY
TRBV5-1,ASCVTGGLGELF
TRBV10-2,ASTQGLAGTDTQY
TRBV10-3,ASNPQGTNQPQH
TRBV27,ASSFRDSYGYT
TRBV6-1,ASSDLRGRALYEQY
TRBV2,ASRMGLSGSTDTQY
TRBV5-1,ASSLEVRPFSKQY
TRBV5-6,ASSLGGWGNQPQH
TRBV11-3,ASSLDPRVSFRNEQF
TRBV2,ASRGDSGIQETQY
TRBV5-4,ASSPTGLRSPLH
TRBV18,ASSPLIRQTNTEAF
TRBV5-1,ASSLRVSKDEQF
TRBV29-1,SDRSGGASTDTQY
TRBV11-1,ASSPRDRSNQPQH
TRBV6-2/TRBV6-3,ASSNPLAQPQH
TRBV7-8,ASSTSQGPYEQY
TRBV14,ASSSTGDNGYT
TRBV6-5,ASSYGGRSSYEQY
TRBV6-2/TRBV6-3,ASSYAGGNYNEQF
TRBV27,ASSLMGTFSNTGELF
TRBV5-1,ASSFTSGTEQY
TRBV5-1,ASSLEAGGADAF
TRBV15,ATSRLGNRVSGNTIY
TRBV6-5,ASDTTVGTSGEQF
TRBV19,ASSDGTGESPLH